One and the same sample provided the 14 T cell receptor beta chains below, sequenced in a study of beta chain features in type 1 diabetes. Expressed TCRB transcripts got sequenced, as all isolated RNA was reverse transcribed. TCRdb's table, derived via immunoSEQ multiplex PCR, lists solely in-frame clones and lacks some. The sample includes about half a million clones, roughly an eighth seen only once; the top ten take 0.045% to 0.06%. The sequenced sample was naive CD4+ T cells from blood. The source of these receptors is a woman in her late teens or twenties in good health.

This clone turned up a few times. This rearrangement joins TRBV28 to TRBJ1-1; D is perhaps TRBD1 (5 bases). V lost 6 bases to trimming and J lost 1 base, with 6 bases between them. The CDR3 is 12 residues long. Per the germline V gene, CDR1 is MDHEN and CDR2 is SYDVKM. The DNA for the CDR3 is TGTGCCAGCAGAGGGGCGAACACTGAAGCTTTCTTT. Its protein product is CASRGANTEAFF.

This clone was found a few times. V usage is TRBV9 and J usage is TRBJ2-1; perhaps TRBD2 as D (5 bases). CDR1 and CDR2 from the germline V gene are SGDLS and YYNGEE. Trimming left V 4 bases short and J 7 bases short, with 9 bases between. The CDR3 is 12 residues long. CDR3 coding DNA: TGTGCCAGCAGCAGAGGAGGTAATGAGCAGTTCTTC. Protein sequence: CASSRGGNEQFF.

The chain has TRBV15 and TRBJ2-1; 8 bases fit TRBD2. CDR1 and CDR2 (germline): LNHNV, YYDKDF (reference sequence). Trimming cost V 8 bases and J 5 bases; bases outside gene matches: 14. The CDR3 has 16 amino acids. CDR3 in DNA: TGTGCCACCGGCCACAAGAGCGGGAGAGGAAACAATGAGCAGTTCTTC. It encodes CATGHKSGRGNNEQFF. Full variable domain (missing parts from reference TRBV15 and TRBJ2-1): DAMVIQNPRYQVTQFGKPVTLSCSQTLNHNVMYWYQQKSSQAPKLLFHYYDKDFNNEADTPDNFQSRRPNTSFCFLDIRSPGLGDTAMYLCATGHKSGRGNNEQFFGPGTRLTVL.

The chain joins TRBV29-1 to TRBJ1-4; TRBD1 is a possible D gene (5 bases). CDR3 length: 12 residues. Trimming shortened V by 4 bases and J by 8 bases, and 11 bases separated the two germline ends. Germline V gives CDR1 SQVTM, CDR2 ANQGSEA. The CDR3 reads CSVAQGGEKLFF. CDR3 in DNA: TGCAGCGTTGCGCAGGGAGGAGAAAAACTGTTTTTT.

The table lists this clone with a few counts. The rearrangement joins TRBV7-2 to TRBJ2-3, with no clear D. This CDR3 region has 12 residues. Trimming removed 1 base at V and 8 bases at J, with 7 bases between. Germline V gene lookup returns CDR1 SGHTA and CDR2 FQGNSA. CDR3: CASSLDYLTQYF. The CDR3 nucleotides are TGTGCCAGCAGCTTAGACTACCTTACGCAGTATTTT.

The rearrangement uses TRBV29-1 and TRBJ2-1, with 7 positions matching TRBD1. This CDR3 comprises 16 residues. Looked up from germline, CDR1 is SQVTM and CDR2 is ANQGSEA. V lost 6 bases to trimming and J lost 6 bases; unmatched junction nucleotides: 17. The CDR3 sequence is CSVAPKGAPVGNEQFF. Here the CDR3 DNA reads TGCAGCGTCGCTCCGAAGGGGGCTCCGGTAGGCAATGAGCAGTTCTTC.

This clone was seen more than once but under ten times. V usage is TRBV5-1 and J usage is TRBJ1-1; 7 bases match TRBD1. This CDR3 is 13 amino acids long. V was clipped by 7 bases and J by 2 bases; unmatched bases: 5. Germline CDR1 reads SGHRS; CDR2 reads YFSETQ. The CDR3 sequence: CASCRDRNTEAFF. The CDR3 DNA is TGCGCCAGCTGCCGGGACAGAAACACTGAAGCTTTCTTT.

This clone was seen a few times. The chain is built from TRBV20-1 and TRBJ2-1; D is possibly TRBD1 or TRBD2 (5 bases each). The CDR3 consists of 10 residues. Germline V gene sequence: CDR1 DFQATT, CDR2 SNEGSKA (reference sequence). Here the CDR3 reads CRVEGNEQFF. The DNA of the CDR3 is TGCAGGGTAGAGGGGAATGAGCAGTTCTTC.

The chain's CDR3 is CASSPWTGGREKLFF. The CDR3, as DNA: TGTGCCAGCAGTCCCTGGACAGGGGGTAGGGAAAAACTGTTTTTT. The J gene is TRBJ1-4, the V gene TRBV27; TRBD1 matches at 10 bases. Germline lookup yields CDR1 MNHEY and CDR2 SMNVEV (reference sequence). The CDR3 loop spans 15 amino acids. V shed 5 bases and J 8 bases; nucleotides not matched to a gene: 8.

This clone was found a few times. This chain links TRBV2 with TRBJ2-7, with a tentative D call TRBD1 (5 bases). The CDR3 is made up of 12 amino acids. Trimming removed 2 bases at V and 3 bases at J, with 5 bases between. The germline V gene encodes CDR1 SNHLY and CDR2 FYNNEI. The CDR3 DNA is TGTGCCAGCAGTGAACAGGGCTACGAGCAGTACGTC. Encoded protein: CASSEQGYEQYV.

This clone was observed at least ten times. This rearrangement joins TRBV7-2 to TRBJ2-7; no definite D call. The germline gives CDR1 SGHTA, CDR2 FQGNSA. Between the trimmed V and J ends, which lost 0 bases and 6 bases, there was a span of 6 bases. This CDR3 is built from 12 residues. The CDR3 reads CASSLAMGEQYF. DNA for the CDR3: TGTGCCAGCAGCTTAGCGATGGGCGAGCAGTACTTC. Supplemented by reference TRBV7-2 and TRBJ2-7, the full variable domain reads GAGVSQSPSNKVTEKGKDVELRCDPISGHTALYWYRQSLGQGLEFLIYFQGNSAPDKSGLPSDRFSAERTGGSVSTLTIQRTQQEDSAVYLCASSLAMGEQYFGPGTRLTVT.

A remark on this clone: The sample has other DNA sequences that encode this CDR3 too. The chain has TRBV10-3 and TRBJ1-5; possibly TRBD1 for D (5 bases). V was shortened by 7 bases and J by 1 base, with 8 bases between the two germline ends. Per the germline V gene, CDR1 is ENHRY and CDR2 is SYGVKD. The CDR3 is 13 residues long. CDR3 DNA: TGTGCCATCACCAGGGACAGCAATCAGCCCCAGCATTTT. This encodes CAITRDSNQPQHF.

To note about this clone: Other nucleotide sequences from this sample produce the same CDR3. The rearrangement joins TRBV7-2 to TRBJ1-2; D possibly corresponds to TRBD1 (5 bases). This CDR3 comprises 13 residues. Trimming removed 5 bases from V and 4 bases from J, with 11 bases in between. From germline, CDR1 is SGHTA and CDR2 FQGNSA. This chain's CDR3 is CASSTTGLYGYTF. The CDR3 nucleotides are TGTGCCAGCAGCACAACAGGTCTCTATGGCTACACCTTC.

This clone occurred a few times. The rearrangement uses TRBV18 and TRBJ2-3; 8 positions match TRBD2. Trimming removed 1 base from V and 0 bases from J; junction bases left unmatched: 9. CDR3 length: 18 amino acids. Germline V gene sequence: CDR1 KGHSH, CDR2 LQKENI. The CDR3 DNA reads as TGTGCCAGCTCACCACGGTATTCGGCGGGAGGTAGCACAGATACGCAGTATTTT. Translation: CASSPRYSAGGSTDTQYF.